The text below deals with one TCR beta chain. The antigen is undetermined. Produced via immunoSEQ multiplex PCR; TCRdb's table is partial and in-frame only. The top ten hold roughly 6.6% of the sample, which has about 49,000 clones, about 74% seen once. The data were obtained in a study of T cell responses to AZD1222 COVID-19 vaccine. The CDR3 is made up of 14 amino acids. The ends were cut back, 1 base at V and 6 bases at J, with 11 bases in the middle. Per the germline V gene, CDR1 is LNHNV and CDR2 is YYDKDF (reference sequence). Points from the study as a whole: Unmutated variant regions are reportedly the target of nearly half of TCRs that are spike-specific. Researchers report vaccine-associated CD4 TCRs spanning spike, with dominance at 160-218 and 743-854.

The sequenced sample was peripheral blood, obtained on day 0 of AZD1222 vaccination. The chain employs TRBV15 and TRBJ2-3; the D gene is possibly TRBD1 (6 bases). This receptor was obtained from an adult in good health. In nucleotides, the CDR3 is TGTGCCACCAGCAGAGGGTTGGGGGCCGATACGCAGTATTTT. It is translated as CATSRGLGADTQYF.